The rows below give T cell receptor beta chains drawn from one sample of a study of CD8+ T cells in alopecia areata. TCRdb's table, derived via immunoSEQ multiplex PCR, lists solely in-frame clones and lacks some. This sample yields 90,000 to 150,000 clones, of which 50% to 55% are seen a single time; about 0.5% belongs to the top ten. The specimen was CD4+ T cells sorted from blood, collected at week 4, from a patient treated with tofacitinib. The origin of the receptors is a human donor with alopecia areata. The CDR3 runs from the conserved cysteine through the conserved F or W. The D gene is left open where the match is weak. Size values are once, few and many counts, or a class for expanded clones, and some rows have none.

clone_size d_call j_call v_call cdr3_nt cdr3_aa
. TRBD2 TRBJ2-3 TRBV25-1 TGTGCCAGCAGTGCCGGGGGGGGGACAGATACGCAGTATTTT CASSAGGGTDTQYF
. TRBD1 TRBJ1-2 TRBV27 TGTGCCAGCAAGTCTTCCACCGGGACAGGGGCCCGTTGGACCTTC CASKSSTGTGARWTF
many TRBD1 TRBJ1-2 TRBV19 TGTGCCAGTAGTTCACTCTCGACAGGGAACTATGGCTACACCTTC CASSSLSTGNYGYTF
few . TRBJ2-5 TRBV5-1 TGCGCCAGCAGCTTGGAAGTAGAGACCCAGTACTTC CASSLEVETQYF
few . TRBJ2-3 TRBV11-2 TGTGCCAGCAGCGTAGACACCAGTGCAGATACGCAGTATTTT CASSVDTSADTQYF
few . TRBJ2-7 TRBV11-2 TGTGCCAGCAGCCGATCCCCACAGAGCTCCTACGAGCAGTACTTC CASSRSPQSSYEQYF
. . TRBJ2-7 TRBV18 TGTGCCAGCTCACCAAGTGATGGCTCCTACGAGCAGTACTTC CASSPSDGSYEQYF
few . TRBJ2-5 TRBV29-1 TGCAGCGTTGAGGTGGGAGAGACCCAGTACTTC CSVEVGETQYF
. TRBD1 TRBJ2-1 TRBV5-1 TGCGCCAGCAGCTCGAAGGGGGACAGCCTCAATGAGCAGTTCTTC CASSSKGDSLNEQFF
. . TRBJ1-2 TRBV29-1 TGCAGCGTTGGGGAAGGCCCCACCTATGGCTACACCTTC CSVGEGPTYGYTF
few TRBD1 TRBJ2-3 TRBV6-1 TGTGCCAGCAGCACCGACAGGGAAACAGATACGCAGTATTTT CASSTDRETDTQYF
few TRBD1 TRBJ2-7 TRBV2 TGTGCCAGCAGACAGGGGGCAGGGGAGCAGTACTTC CASRQGAGEQYF
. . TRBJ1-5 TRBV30 TGTGCCTGGAGGGCACAAGGGGGGCCTAATCAGCCCCAGCATTTT CAWRAQGGPNQPQHF
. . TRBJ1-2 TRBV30 TGTGCCTGGAGTGTACATACTAACTATGGCTACACCTTC CAWSVHTNYGYTF
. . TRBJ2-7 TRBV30 TGTGCCTTACAGAAGTCCTACGAGCAGTACTTC CALQKSYEQYF
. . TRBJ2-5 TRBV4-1 TGCGCCAGCAGCCCACGAGGGGAGACCCAGTACTTC CASSPRGETQYF
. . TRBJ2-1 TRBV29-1 TGCAGCGTGGAGCACCGGGACGCGGGTAGCTATGAGCAGTTCTTC CSVEHRDAGSYEQFF
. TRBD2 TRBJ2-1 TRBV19 TGTGCCAGTAGTATGGGAGGCGGGAGCGGAGAGCAGTTCTTC CASSMGGGSGEQFF
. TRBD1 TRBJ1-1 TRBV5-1 TGCGCCAGCAGCTTGGCCTCGACAGGGGTGAACACTGAAGCTTTCTTT CASSLASTGVNTEAFF
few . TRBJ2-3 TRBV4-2 TGTGCCAGCAGCCAAGGGAGGGCGAGCACAGATACGCAGTATTTT CASSQGRASTDTQYF
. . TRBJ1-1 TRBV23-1 TGCGCCAGCAGTCATTCAGCCACTGAAGCTTTCTTT CASSHSATEAFF
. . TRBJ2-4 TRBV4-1 TGCGCCAGCAGCCAAGGACCCTCGGAGCAGTTAGCCAAAAACATTCAGTACTTC CASSQGPSEQLAKNIQYF
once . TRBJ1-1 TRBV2 TGTGCCAGAGGCCGAACGAACACTGAAGCTTTCTTT CARGRTNTEAFF
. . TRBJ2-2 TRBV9 TGTGCCAGCAGCGTATCGGCCGGGGAGCTGTTTTTT CASSVSAGELFF
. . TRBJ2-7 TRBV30 TGTGCCTGGAGATTTACAGGGACCGAGCAGTACTTC CAWRFTGTEQYF
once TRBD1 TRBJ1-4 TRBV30 TGTGCCTGGAGTGGTGGTTTGGACAGGGGACGGAAACTGTTTTTT CAWSGGLDRGRKLFF
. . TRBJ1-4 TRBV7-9 TGTGCCAGCAGCTCCCGAGTAGTCCCAACTAATGAAAAACTGTTTTTT CASSSRVVPTNEKLFF
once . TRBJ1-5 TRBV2 TGTGCCAGCAGTGAAGGCAGGGGCAATCAGCCCCAGCATTTT CASSEGRGNQPQHF
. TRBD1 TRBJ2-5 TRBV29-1 TGCAGCGGCGGACAGGCCCGGGAGACCCAGTACTTC CSGGQARETQYF
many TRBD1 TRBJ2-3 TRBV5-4 TGTGCCAGCAGCTGGGGTAGGGGGCAGTTCGCAGATACGCAGTATTTT CASSWGRGQFADTQYF
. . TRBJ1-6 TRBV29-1 TGCAGCGTCCGGGAAGGAAATTCACCCCTCCACTTT CSVREGNSPLHF
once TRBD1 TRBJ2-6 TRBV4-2 TGTGCCAGCAGCCAAGCTCTCGGGACAGGGGGCTCTGGGGCCAACGTCCTGACTTTC CASSQALGTGGSGANVLTF
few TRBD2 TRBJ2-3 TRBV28 TGTGCCAGCAGTCCCAGCAGCGGGGGTTATACGCAGTATTTT CASSPSSGGYTQYF
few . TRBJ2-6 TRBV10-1 TGCGCCAGCAGTGAGTCGAAGAGCTCTGGGGCCAACGTCCTGACTTTC CASSESKSSGANVLTF